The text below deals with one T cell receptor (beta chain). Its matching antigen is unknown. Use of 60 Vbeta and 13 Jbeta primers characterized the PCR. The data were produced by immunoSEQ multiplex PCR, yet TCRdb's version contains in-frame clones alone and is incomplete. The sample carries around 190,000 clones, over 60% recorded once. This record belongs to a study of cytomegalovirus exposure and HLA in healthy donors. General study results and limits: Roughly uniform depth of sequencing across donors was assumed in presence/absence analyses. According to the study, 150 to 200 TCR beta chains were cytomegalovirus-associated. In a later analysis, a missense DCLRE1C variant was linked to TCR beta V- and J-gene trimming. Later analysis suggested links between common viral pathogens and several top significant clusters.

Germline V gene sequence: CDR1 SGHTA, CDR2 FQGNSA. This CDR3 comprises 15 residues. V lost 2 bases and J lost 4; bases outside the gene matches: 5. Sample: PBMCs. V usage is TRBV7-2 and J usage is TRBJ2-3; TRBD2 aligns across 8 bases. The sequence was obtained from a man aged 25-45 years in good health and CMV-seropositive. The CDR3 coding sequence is TGTGCCAGCAGCTTACGGGGGGGGTACGCAGATACGCAGTATTTT. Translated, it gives CASSLRGGYADTQYF.